One and the same sample provided the 2 T cell receptor beta chains below, sequenced in a study of blood T cell repertoires in COVID-19. TCRdb keeps only in-frame clones here, not all; method: immunoSEQ multiplex PCR. The sample includes 47,000 or so clones, 80% to 85% seen only once; the top ten take about 20%. Sequences were obtained from peripheral blood. The receptor source for this set is a woman older than 75 with COVID-19, enrolled during active disease.

The chain combines TRBV5-1 with TRBJ1-4; 10 bases are a match to TRBD1. Germline CDR1 SGHRS, CDR2 YFSETQ. CDR3 length: 16 residues. The V and J ends lost 4 bases and 1 base, in that order; junction bases with no gene match: 4. The CDR3 region has the DNA TGCGCCAGCAGCCAGGGACAGGGGATAACTAATGAAAAACTGTTTTTT. Translating gives CASSQGQGITNEKLFF. Full variable domain (remainder filled in from reference TRBV5-1 and TRBJ1-4): KAGVTQTPRYLIKTRGQQVTLSCSPISGHRSVSWYQQTPGQGLQFLFEYFSETQRNKGNFPGRFSGRQFSNSRSEMNVSTLELGDSALYLCASSQGQGITNEKLFFGSGTQLSVL.

The CDR3 loop is CASSLDENEKLFF. DNA for the CDR3: TGCGCCAGCAGCTTGGACGAGAATGAAAAACTGTTTTTT. The chain links TRBV5-1 to TRBJ1-4; D gene uncertain. The CDR3 spans 13 residues. V was shortened by 0 bases and J by 5 bases, with 5 bases between the two germline ends. The germline CDR1 and CDR2 sequences are SGHRS and YFSETQ.